This TCR beta chain was retrieved from a study of blood T cell repertoires in COVID-19. Across the study: Whether acute or convalescent, the COVID-19 samples came from the United States, Italy and Spain. PBMCs, B-cell-depleted T cells, or T cells were the source of the cDNA or gDNA that made up the material.

Germline CDR1 SGHVS, CDR2 FNYEAQ. The CDR3 is made up of 16 amino acids. The V end lost 3 bases, the J end lost 9 bases, and 21 bases lay between the germline ends. Authors' analysis steps: From reference gene primer amplification, estimates of nucleated cell counts were derived. Only in-frame clones appear in the TCRdb table, and some are missing; sequencing was by immunoSEQ multiplex PCR. V, J and clone size are taken as reported in that table, and D and trimming were inferred from the DNA itself. This repertoire shows roughly 100,000 clones, 86% found once; its top ten account for around 1.6%. The sequenced sample consisted of peripheral blood. The receptor comes from an older man with acute or convalescent COVID-19. V gene TRBV7-6 combines with J gene TRBJ2-1; D is possibly TRBD2 (6 bases). In DNA, the CDR3 is TGTGCCAGCAGCTTGGGATACGGGAGCGGCCTTGTTGAGCAGTTCTTC. It specifies CASSLGYGSGLVEQFF.